This record covers a single T cell receptor beta chain. Authors' analysis steps: Nucleated cell number was recorded as an estimate derived from reference gene primer amplification. Assay used: immunoSEQ multiplex PCR; TCRdb lists only in-frame clones, some missing. That table furnishes V, J and clone size, whereas the DNA furnished D and trimming. The data contain hundreds of thousands of clones, around 89% of them seen just once; the ten biggest clones take up approximately 1.2%. The CDR3 runs 15 residues. The V gene's germline CDR1 is SGHTA and CDR2 FQGTGA. The V gene lost 4 bases and the J gene lost 2 bases, with 14 bases spanning the gap. This sample is drawn from a study of blood T cell repertoires in COVID-19. Study as a whole: The origin of the acute and convalescent COVID-19 samples was the United States, Italy and Spain. The analysed material was cDNA or gDNA that came from T cells, B-cell-depleted T cells, or PBMCs.

The chain has TRBV7-3 and TRBJ2-5; the D gene is possibly TRBD1 (6 bases). Sample: peripheral blood. This clonotype was obtained from a man between 35 and 55 years old with acute or convalescent COVID-19. The CDR3 DNA follows: TGTGCCAGCAGCTCCTTGGGGGCAGTTCAAGAGACCCAGTACTTC. Its protein is CASSSLGAVQETQYF.